The clone carrying this T cell receptor (beta chain) is a singleton in its sample. Antigen: not known. Here immunoSEQ multiplex PCR was the method, and the copy in TCRdb shows in-frame clones only, minus some. The sample has roughly 100,000 clones, less than 90% seen once; the top ten hold roughly 5.5%. Trimming cost V 5 bases and J 5 bases; bases outside gene matches: 4. Germline V lookup: CDR1 MNHEY, CDR2 SVGAGI. This CDR3 spans 14 amino acids. Individuals having autoimmune disease history or systemic immunosuppression were not enrolled. The data were obtained in a study of OX40 agonist ivuxolimab in advanced cancers. Study context: The patients received ivuxolimab by intravenous route every 2 weeks at 0.01 to 10 mg/kg. Broader study findings: People who partly responded at 0.1-3.0 mg/kg had some of the least clonal expansion seen.

The specimen comprised CD4+ or CD8+ T cells sorted from blood, sampled in a trial of the OX40 agonist ivuxolimab. This clonotype was sampled from an adult with an advanced solid tumor such as melanoma, head and neck, liver or kidney cancer. The J gene is TRBJ1-2, the V gene TRBV6-5; the match to TRBD1 covers 11 bases. The CDR3 region has the DNA TGTGCCAGCAGTCGTGGACAGGGGGCTTATGGCTACACCTTC. Translating gives CASSRGQGAYGYTF.